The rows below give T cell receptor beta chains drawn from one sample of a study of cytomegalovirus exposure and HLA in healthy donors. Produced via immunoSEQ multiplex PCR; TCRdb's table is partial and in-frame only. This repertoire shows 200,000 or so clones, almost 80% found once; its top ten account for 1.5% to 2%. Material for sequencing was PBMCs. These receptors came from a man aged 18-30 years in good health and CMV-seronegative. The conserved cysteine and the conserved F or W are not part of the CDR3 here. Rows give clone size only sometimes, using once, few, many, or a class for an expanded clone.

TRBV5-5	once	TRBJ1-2	ASSSSLFYGYT
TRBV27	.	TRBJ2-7	ASSATGRSSYEQY
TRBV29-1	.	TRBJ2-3	SVLPGGADTQY
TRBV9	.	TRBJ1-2	ASTTTGVYGYT
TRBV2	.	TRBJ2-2	ASRAYVAGELF
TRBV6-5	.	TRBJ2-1	ASSLQGHEQF
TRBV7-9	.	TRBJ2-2	ASSSGLAGGTGELF
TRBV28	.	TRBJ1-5	ASRGRERLSNQPQH
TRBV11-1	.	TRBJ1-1	ASSLRVNTEAF
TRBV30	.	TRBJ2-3	AWSVIMAGPRGGADTQY
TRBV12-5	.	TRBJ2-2	ASGLYSTGELF
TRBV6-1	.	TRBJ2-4	ASSGTSGGESGPKNIQY
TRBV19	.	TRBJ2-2	ASSIDHPTSGQGVTGELF
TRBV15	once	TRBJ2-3	ATSGTGLAKDTQY
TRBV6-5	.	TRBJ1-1	ASSQMVNTEAF
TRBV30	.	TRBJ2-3	AWSPPGWNTDTQY
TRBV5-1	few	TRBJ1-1	ASSSPPGGMNTEAF
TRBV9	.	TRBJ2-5	ASSVGGLGQETQY
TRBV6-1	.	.	ASSAWTSGDYEQY
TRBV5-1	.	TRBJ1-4	ASSVTGVPATNEKLF
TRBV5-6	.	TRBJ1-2	ASTRDRNYGYT
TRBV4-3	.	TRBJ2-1	ASSQSGGNEQF
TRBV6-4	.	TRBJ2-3	ASSAGGTTDTQY
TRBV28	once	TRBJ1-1	ASSLVRSQMNTEAF
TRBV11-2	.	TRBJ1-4	ASSQDRFATNEKLF
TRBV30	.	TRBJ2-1	AWSHGGYNEQF
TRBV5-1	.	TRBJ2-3	ASSLDGTSTDTQY
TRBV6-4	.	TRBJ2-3	ASSETAGGTDTQY
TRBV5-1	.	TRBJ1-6	ASSPGRDLGGSPLH
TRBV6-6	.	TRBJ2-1	ASSWESSYNEQF
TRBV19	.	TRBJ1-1	ASSRAAITEAF
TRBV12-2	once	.	ASRARDRGRFFSYEQY
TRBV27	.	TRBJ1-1	ASSLMGRNTEAF
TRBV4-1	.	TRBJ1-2	ASSQEASTNYGYT
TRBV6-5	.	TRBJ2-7	ASSYEGGSYEQY
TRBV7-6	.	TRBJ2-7	ASSFERDYEQY
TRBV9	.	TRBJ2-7	ASSPSQAHYEQY
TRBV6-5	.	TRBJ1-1	ASKSPGENTEAF
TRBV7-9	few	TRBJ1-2	ASSWGGTAHGYT
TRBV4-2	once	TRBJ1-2	ASSQDGGTFRGYT
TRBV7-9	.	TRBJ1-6	ASNGQGSNSPLH
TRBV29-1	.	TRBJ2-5	SAGRQGETQY
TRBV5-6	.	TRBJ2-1	ASSSWDTNEQF
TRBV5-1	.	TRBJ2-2	ASSLSGGGTEELF
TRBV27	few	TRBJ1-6	ASSFPGYDSPLH
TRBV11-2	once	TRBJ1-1	ASSLGQGLIGEAF
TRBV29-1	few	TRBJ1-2	SVVGLGQAPSDGYT
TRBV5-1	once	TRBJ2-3	ASSQLTGGLTDTQY
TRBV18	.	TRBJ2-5	ASSPTSGMETQY
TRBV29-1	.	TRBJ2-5	SAGQSGETQY
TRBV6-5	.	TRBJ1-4	ASSPGQGGEKLF
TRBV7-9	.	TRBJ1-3	ASSLVGQDLGNTIY
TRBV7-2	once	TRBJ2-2	ASSSMGQPYTGELF
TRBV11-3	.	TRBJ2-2	ASSGGSGGITGELF
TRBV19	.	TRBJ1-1	ASSSWLTEAF
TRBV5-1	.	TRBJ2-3	ASSLVTLAGGQGTDTQY
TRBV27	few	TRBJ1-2	ASSPRDRVYGYT
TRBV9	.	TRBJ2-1	ASSDPQRGAHNEQF